These 12 T cell receptor beta chains originate from one sample sequenced in a study of neoadjuvant anti-PD-1 for oral cavity cancer. Clones were sequenced by immunoSEQ multiplex PCR, and TCRdb holds only the in-frame ones, with some missing. The sample includes tens of thousands of clones, 85% of them seen just once. Time point in this sample: after neoadjuvant nivolumab, at surgical resection. The sequences come from PBMCs, collected after nivolumab (anti-PD-1) treatment. The source of these receptors is a person aged 40 to 85 with oral cavity squamous cell carcinoma.

The CDR3 nucleotides are TGTGCCAGCTCTGGACAGGCTAACTATGGCTACACCTTC. Its translation: CASSGQANYGYTF. The J gene is TRBJ1-2, the V gene TRBV2; 7 nucleotides line up with TRBD1. From germline, CDR1 is SNHLY and CDR2 FYNNEI. The CDR3 consists of 13 residues. V trimming: 8 bases; J trimming: 0 bases; junction bases outside the gene matches: 3.

With regard to this clone: The same CDR3 is also encoded by other DNA sequences in this sample. The chain has TRBV7-6 and TRBJ1-1, with a weak D call TRBD1 (5 bases). With 5 bases removed from V and 5 bases from J, the gap between germline ends came to 12 bases. The germline CDR1 and CDR2 sequences are SGHVS and FNYEAQ. The CDR3 is 13 amino acids. The CDR3 loop reads CASSPREGTEAFF. In DNA, the CDR3 is TGTGCCAGCAGCCCCCGTGAGGGGACTGAAGCTTTCTTT.

The V call is TRBV4-1, the J call TRBJ2-5; 12 nucleotides agree with TRBD2. The CDR3 loop spans 17 amino acids. J was trimmed by 5 bases and V by 1 base; bases with no gene match: 8. From germline, CDR1 is MGHRA and CDR2 YSYEKL. CDR3: CASSQVTSGRRKETQYF. CDR3 coding DNA: TGCGCCAGCAGCCAAGTCACTAGCGGGAGGAGAAAGGAGACCCAGTACTTC.

The J gene is TRBJ1-3, the V gene TRBV5-1; D is uncertain. CDR1 SGHRS and CDR2 YFSETQ come from the germline V gene. V dropped 0 bases and J dropped 0 bases, with 13 bases sitting between them. The CDR3 is 17 amino acids. The CDR3 here is CASSLEPSGSSGNTIYF. Written as DNA, the CDR3 is TGCGCCAGCAGCTTGGAACCAAGCGGTTCCTCTGGAAACACCATATATTTT.

This clone qualifies as medium-sized. The rearrangement joins TRBV29-1 to TRBJ2-7; D is ambiguous. The germline V gene has CDR1 SQVTM and CDR2 ANQGSEA. Trimming pared 4 bases from V and 3 bases from J, leaving 7 bases between. The CDR3 extends over 11 amino acids. This CDR3 reads CSVVVGYEQYF. In nucleotides, the CDR3 is TGCAGCGTTGTAGTGGGCTACGAGCAGTACTTC.

This clone appeared once. CDR3 protein: CASSSRVGTDTQYF. CDR3 nucleotide sequence: TGCGCCAGCAGCTCCAGGGTGGGCACAGATACGCAGTATTTT. The chain is built from TRBV5-1 and TRBJ2-3; weak D call: TRBD1 (5 bases). V gave up 3 bases and J gave up 1 base, with 9 bases separating them. CDR1 is SGHRS and CDR2 is YFSETQ in the germline V gene. This CDR3 contains 14 residues.

This clone is a singleton in its sample. This chain links TRBV27 with TRBJ2-3, with D maybe TRBD1 (5 bases). Germline CDR1 MNHEY, CDR2 SMNVEV (reference sequence). There are 16 residues in the CDR3. V lost 6 bases to trimming and J lost 0 bases, with 16 bases between them. The CDR3 reads CASRLIGASSTDTQYF. In DNA, the CDR3 is TGTGCCAGCAGACTGATTGGGGCGTCTAGCACAGATACGCAGTATTTT.

This clone has just one count. This chain links TRBV7-3 with TRBJ1-1; D is undetermined. The CDR3 is 14 residues long. V gave up 4 bases and J gave up 1 base, with 10 bases separating them. Germline V gives CDR1 SGHTA, CDR2 FQGTGA. This chain's CDR3 is CASSSDGPNTEAFF. CDR3 in DNA: TGTGCCAGCAGCTCGGACGGCCCGAACACTGAAGCTTTCTTT. Based on the CDR3 plus reference TRBV7-3 and TRBJ1-1, the full variable domain is GAGVSQTPSNKVTEKGKYVELRCDPISGHTALYWYRQSLGQGPEFLIYFQGTGAADDSGLPNDRFFAVRPEGSVSTLKIQRTERGDSAVYLCASSSDGPNTEAFFGQGTRLTVV.

The chain uses TRBV5-1 and TRBJ2-3; possible D gene TRBD2, 5 bases. The germline CDR1 and CDR2 sequences are SGHRS and YFSETQ. V was shortened by 3 bases and J by 4 bases, with 12 bases between the two germline ends. The CDR3 totals 14 residues. CDR3 loop: CASSSGLFPDTQYF. The CDR3 DNA sequence: TGCGCCAGCAGCTCCGGACTTTTTCCAGATACGCAGTATTTT. Full variable domain (rest looked up from reference TRBV5-1 and TRBJ2-3): KAGVTQTPRYLIKTRGQQVTLSCSPISGHRSVSWYQQTPGQGLQFLFEYFSETQRNKGNFPGRFSGRQFSNSRSEMNVSTLELGDSALYLCASSSGLFPDTQYFGPGTRLTVL.

The chain couples TRBV10-3 to TRBJ2-3; tentatively, D is TRBD2 (5 bases). V was shortened by 4 bases and J by 2 bases, with 7 bases between the two germline ends. The CDR3 is 13 amino acids. The V gene's germline CDR1 is ENHRY and CDR2 SYGVKD. CDR3 nucleotide sequence: TGTGCCATCAGTGGGGAGAACACAGATACGCAGTATTTT. Encoded protein: CAISGENTDTQYF.

The gene calls are TRBV6-8 and TRBJ2-1; D may be TRBD1 (5 bases). Germline V gene lookup returns CDR1 MNHGY and CDR2 SAAAGT. V dropped 8 bases and J dropped 8 bases, with 13 bases sitting between them. The CDR3 length is 12 residues. The CDR3 loop reads CASGAYAHEQFF. The CDR3 DNA sequence: TGTGCCAGCGGGGCCTACGCCCATGAGCAGTTCTTC.

In this sample, this clone turned up many times. This rearrangement joins TRBV6-5 to TRBJ1-2; D gene unclear. CDR3 length: 14 residues. The V end lost 2 bases, the J end lost 0 bases, and 7 bases lay between the germline ends. CDR1 MNHEY and CDR2 SVGAGI come from the germline V gene. CDR3 DNA: TGTGCCAGCAGTTACACTCAGGCTAACTATGGCTACACCTTC. The encoded protein is CASSYTQANYGYTF.